The 10 T cell receptor beta chains below come from one sample, sequenced in a study of blood T cell repertoires in COVID-19. TCRdb's table, derived via immunoSEQ multiplex PCR, lists solely in-frame clones and lacks some. The sample has approximately 50,000 clones; about 86% are singletons. The sample comprised peripheral blood. These receptors were collected from a woman older than 75 with acute or convalescent COVID-19.

The rearrangement links TRBV3-1 (or the pseudogene TRBV3-2) to TRBJ2-7; 7 bases fit TRBD1. V was pared by 5 bases and J by 2 bases, with 15 bases of the junction left unmatched. Germline V gives CDR1 LGHDT, CDR2 YNNKEL (reference sequence). The CDR3 has 17 amino acids. CDR3 sequence (DNA): TGTGCCAGCAGCTTACTCAAGATAGGGACAGAGGCCTACGAGCAGTACTTC. The encoded protein is CASSLLKIGTEAYEQYF.

This chain links TRBV5-6 with TRBJ1-3, with TRBD1 matching 7 bases. The germline V gene has CDR1 SGHDT and CDR2 YYEEEE. The CDR3 sequence is 17 residues long. Germline trimming cut 3 bases from V and 0 bases from J; bases unmatched to any gene: 9. CDR3 residues: CASSSVTGLSSGNTIYF. CDR3 DNA sequence: TGTGCCAGCAGCTCTGTGACAGGGCTAAGCTCTGGAAACACCATATATTTT. The whole variable domain, filled in from reference TRBV5-6 and TRBJ1-3, reads DAGVTQSPTHLIKTRGQQVTLRCSPKSGHDTVSWYQQALGQGPQFIFQYYEEEERQRGNFPDRFSGHQFPNYSSELNVNALLLGDSALYLCASSSVTGLSSGNTIYFGEGSWLTVV.

V and J are TRBV18 and TRBJ2-1, with D possibly TRBD2 on 6 matching bases. Germline V gene lookup returns CDR1 KGHSH and CDR2 LQKENI. The CDR3 is 14 residues long. Trimming stripped 1 base from V and 15 bases from J, with 19 bases between. The CDR3 DNA is TGTGCCAGCTCACCACGGAGGGACTTTAGCACCCCGTTCTTC. This codes for CASSPRRDFSTPFF.

A few counts support this clone. The chain uses TRBV2 and TRBJ2-1; 11 bases align to TRBD2. V lost 5 bases to trimming and J lost 12 bases; unmatched junction nucleotides: 6. This CDR3 is 13 amino acids long. Germline CDR1 and CDR2: SNHLY and FYNNEI. The CDR3 region is CASSYGLAGRQFF. CDR3 in DNA: TGTGCCAGCAGTTATGGACTAGCGGGTAGGCAGTTCTTC.

V and J are TRBV9 and TRBJ1-3, with 7 bases identical to TRBD1. The germline CDR1 and CDR2 sequences are SGDLS and YYNGEE. The J segment lost 0 bases and the V segment lost 4 bases, leaving 10 bases of the junction unmatched. The length of the CDR3 is 17 residues. Here the CDR3 reads CASSTSGTDRSGNTIYF. CDR3 DNA: TGTGCCAGCAGCACCTCCGGGACAGATCGCTCTGGAAACACCATATATTTT.

The chain combines TRBV4-1 with TRBJ2-2, with D maybe TRBD1 (6 bases). The CDR3 has 17 amino acids. V was trimmed by 4 bases and J by 0 bases, leaving 15 bases between them. Germline assignment: CDR1 MGHRA and CDR2 YSYEKL. The CDR3 sequence is CASSRRFGTPNTGELFF. Here the CDR3 DNA reads TGCGCCAGCAGCCGCCGCTTCGGGACACCGAACACCGGGGAGCTGTTTTTT.

The J gene is TRBJ2-1, the V gene TRBV18, with D perhaps matching TRBD2 (5 bases). Deletions cut 4 bases from V and 8 bases from J, with 15 bases between. The CDR3 consists of 14 residues. Germline assignment: CDR1 KGHSH and CDR2 LQKENI. This CDR3 reads CASSRESKGDEQFF. The CDR3 bases are TGTGCCAGCTCACGGGAGAGTAAGGGCGATGAGCAGTTCTTC.

V gene TRBV29-1 combines with J gene TRBJ2-7, with 8 bases lining up with TRBD1. The CDR3 totals 15 residues. The V and J ends lost 5 bases and 2 bases, in that order; junction bases with no gene match: 11. Germline V gene sequence: CDR1 SQVTM, CDR2 ANQGSEA. The DNA for the CDR3 is TGCAGCGTTCCCGCGCCGACAGGGGCGACCTACGAGCAGTACTTC. Translation gives CSVPAPTGATYEQYF.

The chain uses TRBV19 and TRBJ1-1; 9 positions agree with TRBD1. V trimming: 9 bases; J trimming: 6 bases; junction bases outside the gene matches: 5. This CDR3 is 12 amino acids long. CDR1 and CDR2 (germline): LNHDA, SQIVND (reference sequence). In DNA form, the CDR3 reads TGTGCCAGCCGGGACAGGGACCCTGAAGCTTTCTTT. Amino acid sequence: CASRDRDPEAFF.

The J gene is TRBJ1-1, the V gene TRBV14; TRBD1 matches 7 bases. The trim removed 4 bases at V and 1 base at J, leaving 6 bases unmatched. The V gene's germline CDR1 is SGHDN and CDR2 FVKESK. The CDR3 consists of 15 residues. The CDR3 sequence is CASSPRAGGNTEAFF. The CDR3 DNA is TGTGCCAGCAGCCCGAGGGCAGGGGGGAACACTGAAGCTTTCTTT.